The 28 T cell receptor beta chains listed next were all sequenced from one sample in a study of blood T cells in healthy people across ages. A second roughly 6 to 11 cycle PCR used barcoded and J-beta primers. TCRdb re-derived calls from the 5' RACE reads in MiXCR, one entry per CDR3 protein. The sample holds about 800,000 distinct CDR3 sequences, approximately 25% seen once. In addition, the sample was reused for a study of T cells of mothers and their children.

The sequencing sample was made of blood. The receptors shown here come from a boy aged 5-17 years in good health.

The sample holds a few counts of this clonotype. The chain has TRBV5-5 and TRBJ1-4, with no clear D. Germline loops: CDR1 SGHKS, CDR2 YYEKEE (reference sequence). Trimming left V 2 bases short and J 7 bases short, with 9 bases between. This CDR3 comprises 13 residues. The CDR3, as DNA: TGTGCCAGCAGCTTTTGGGTCGGTGAAAAACTGTTTTTT. This sequence encodes CASSFWVGEKLFF.

This rearrangement joins TRBV4-2 to TRBJ2-5; D is unresolved. With the DNA end fitting TRBJ2-1 better, the J assignment may be wrong. This CDR3 contains 16 residues. Germline-derived CDR1 and CDR2 are LGHNA and YNFKEQ. CDR3 protein: CASSGSKLEATNEQFF. The CDR3 coding sequence is TGTGCCAGCAGCGGAAGTAAGTTAGAAGCTACGAATGAGCAGTTCTTC.

This rearrangement joins TRBV28 to TRBJ2-5, with D perhaps being TRBD1 or TRBD2 (5 bases each). V shed 3 bases and J shed 4 bases, with 15 bases lying between them. Looked up from germline, CDR1 is MDHEN and CDR2 is SYDVKM. CDR3 length: 15 residues. The CDR3 reads CASSFGAVEGETQYF. The CDR3 bases are TGTGCCAGCAGTTTCGGGGCAGTAGAGGGAGAGACCCAGTACTTC. Full variable domain (remainder filled in from reference TRBV28 and TRBJ2-5): DVKVTQSSRYLVKRTGEKVFLECVQDMDHENMFWYRQDPGLGLRLIYFSYDVKMKEKGDIPEGYSVSREKKERFSLILESASTNQTSMYLCASSFGAVEGETQYFGPGTRLLVL.

This clonotype occurred a few times. V gene TRBV25-1 combines with J gene TRBJ1-4; 9 bases match TRBD1. CDR1 is MGHDK, CDR2 SYGVNS, per germline. This CDR3 region has 15 residues. Unmatched junction bases numbered 9, after V lost 6 bases and J lost 7 bases. The CDR3 here is CASSSRGTGSEKLFF. In nucleotides, the CDR3 is TGTGCCAGCAGCAGTCGTGGGACAGGGTCTGAAAAACTGTTTTTT.

In its sample, this clonotype was seen a few times. The rearrangement joins TRBV29-1 to TRBJ2-1; TRBD2 matches at 9 bases. The DNA matches TRBJ2-7 better at its end, which makes the J call doubtful. Germline assignment: CDR1 SQVTM and CDR2 ANQGSEA. This CDR3 contains 13 residues. This CDR3 is CSVGSGSKYEQYF. CDR3 DNA: TGCAGCGTTGGTAGCGGGAGTAAATACGAGCAGTACTTC.

This clonotype occurred a few times. A read error may produce the germline difference seen at one junction end. This sequence joins TRBV6-1 and TRBJ2-1, with 13 positions matching TRBD2. Germline CDR1 and CDR2: MNHNS and SASEGT. The CDR3 sequence is 15 residues long. The CDR3 sequence is CTSSELAGGYNEQFF. DNA for the CDR3: TGTACCAGCAGTGAACTAGCGGGAGGGTACAATGAGCAGTTCTTC.

In nucleotides, the CDR3 is TGCAGCGTTGACAGGGGAACTAAACTCTATGGCTACACCTTC. Residues: CSVDRGTKLYGYTF. The genes are TRBV29-1 and TRBJ1-2, with D possibly matching TRBD1 (6 bases). The V and J ends lost 3 bases and 4 bases respectively, with 15 bases between them. Per germline, CDR1 SQVTM and CDR2 ANQGSEA. CDR3 length: 14 residues.

The chain has TRBV4-2 and TRBJ2-7; D is ambiguous. Germline V gene data show CDR1 as LGHNA and CDR2 as YNFKEQ. There are 17 residues in the CDR3. V lost 0 bases, J lost 1 base, and 16 bases lay in between. The CDR3 DNA reads as TGTGCCAGCAGCCAAGAATGGTCAAACGCACCTTCCTACGAGCAGTACTTC. Protein: CASSQEWSNAPSYEQYF.

This clonotype was seen a handful of times. The chain has TRBV5-5 and TRBJ1-2; 10 nucleotides agree with TRBD1. The CDR3 extends over 16 amino acids. The V gene's germline CDR1 is SGHKS and CDR2 YYEKEE (reference sequence). The V segment lost 0 bases and the J segment 0 bases; nucleotides outside the gene matches: 2. CDR3 sequence: CASSLGTGGSNYGYTF. CDR3 in DNA: TGTGCCAGCAGCTTGGGGACAGGGGGATCTAACTATGGCTACACCTTC.

This clonotype was seen a handful of times. The genes are TRBV5-1 and TRBJ2-5; 10 bases are shared with TRBD2. The germline CDR1 and CDR2 sequences are SGHRS and YFSETQ. The CDR3 is 16 amino acids. The ends lost 1 base at V and 4 bases at J; junction bases unmatched: 7. The CDR3 here is CASSLILAGALETQYF. As DNA, the CDR3 is TGCGCCAGCAGCTTGATTCTAGCGGGAGCCTTAGAGACCCAGTACTTC.

In its sample, this clonotype was seen a few times. J is TRBJ2-5 and V is TRBV4-1; D unclear. Germline CDR1 is MGHRA and CDR2 is YSYEKL. This CDR3 is 13 amino acids long. The V and J ends lost 4 bases and 5 bases respectively, with 11 bases between them. DNA for the CDR3: TGCGCCAGCAGCCGAGAAGTCTCGGAGACCCAGTACTTC. Its protein is CASSREVSETQYF.

The V and J genes are TRBV5-4 and TRBJ2-3; 9 nucleotides align to TRBD2. The CDR3 has 16 amino acids. From germline, CDR1 is SGHNT and CDR2 YYREEE (reference sequence). V dropped 4 bases and J dropped 6; count of bases not matched to a gene: 12. The CDR3 DNA reads as TGTGCCAGCAGCGCCTTGGGCGGGGGGGAGGCGGATACGCAGTATTTT. Protein sequence: CASSALGGGEADTQYF. Together with reference TRBV5-4 and TRBJ2-3, the CDR3 gives the full variable domain: ETGVTQSPTHLIKTRGQQVTLRCSSQSGHNTVSWYQQALGQGPQFIFQYYREEENGRGNFPPRFSGLQFPNYSSELNVNALELDDSALYLCASSALGGGEADTQYFGPGTRLTVL.

This chain links TRBV12-3 or TRBV12-4 with TRBJ1-4; 8 bases align to TRBD1. V was clipped by 3 bases and J by 8 bases; unmatched bases: 5. This CDR3 region has 14 residues. CDR3 sequence: CASSLDRVFEKLFF. The CDR3 DNA reads TGTGCCAGCAGTTTGGACAGGGTATTCGAAAAACTGTTTTTT.

This clonotype was seen more than once but under ten times. The chain recombines TRBV29-1 with TRBJ1-2; a possible D gene is TRBD1 (6 bases). There are 11 residues in the CDR3. The V gene lost 5 bases and the J gene lost 6 bases, with 10 bases spanning the gap. Germline CDR1 and CDR2: SQVTM and ANQGSEA. The CDR3 here is CSVPGADGYTF. Here the CDR3 DNA reads TGCAGCGTTCCGGGGGCTGATGGCTACACCTTC.

This clonotype was seen more than once but under ten times. The chain joins TRBV5-5 to TRBJ1-4; the match to TRBD1 covers 7 bases. Germline V gene sequence: CDR1 SGHKS, CDR2 YYEKEE (reference sequence). V lost 2 bases and J lost 5; bases outside the gene matches: 3. There are 14 residues in the CDR3. CDR3 in amino acids: CASSFGQVNEKLFF. The CDR3 DNA sequence: TGTGCCAGCAGCTTTGGACAGGTCAATGAAAAACTGTTTTTT. The whole variable domain, remainder taken from reference TRBV5-5 and TRBJ1-4, is DAGVTQSPTHLIKTRGQQVTLRCSPISGHKSVSWYQQVLGQGPQFIFQYYEKEERGRGNFPDRFSARQFPNYSSELNVNALLLGDSALYLCASSFGQVNEKLFFGSGTQLSVL.

The rearrangement uses TRBV27 and TRBJ2-1; no clear D. The ends were cut back, 5 bases at V and 8 bases at J, with 10 bases in the middle. Germline V gene lookup returns CDR1 MNHEY and CDR2 SMNVEV (reference sequence). The CDR3 has 12 amino acids. The DNA of the CDR3 is TGTGCCAGCAGTGGTCTTACGTATGAGCAGTTCTTC. Its protein is CASSGLTYEQFF.

The chain joins TRBV11-2 to TRBJ2-1; D is undetermined. Trimming left V 1 base short and J 4 bases short, with 8 bases between. The V gene's germline CDR1 is SGHAT and CDR2 FQNNGV. The length of the CDR3 is 14 residues. CDR3 in DNA: TGTGCCAGCAGCTTAGGGGCTTCTTACAATGAGCAGTTCTTC. Encoded protein: CASSLGASYNEQFF.

The J gene is TRBJ2-5, the V gene TRBV7-2, with D possibly matching TRBD1 (6 bases). The CDR3 is 14 residues long. Germline lookup yields CDR1 SGHTA and CDR2 FQGNSA. Trimming shortened V by 3 bases and J by 2 bases, and 10 bases separated the two germline ends. CDR3 bases: TGTGCCAGCAGCTTGCAGCAGGGGCAAGAGACCCAGTACTTC. Protein sequence: CASSLQQGQETQYF.

The sample holds a few counts of this clonotype. The chain joins TRBV29-1 to TRBJ1-5; a possible D gene is TRBD1 (5 bases). This CDR3 has 12 residues. V lost 6 bases to trimming and J lost 8 bases, with 14 bases between them. Germline V gene sequence: CDR1 SQVTM, CDR2 ANQGSEA. CDR3: CSVGGEGKPQHF. The DNA of the CDR3 is TGCAGCGTCGGGGGGGAGGGGAAGCCCCAGCATTTT.

The gene calls are TRBV19 and TRBJ1-2; D is perhaps TRBD1 (5 bases). Germline loops: CDR1 LNHDA, CDR2 SQIVND (reference sequence). V was cut by 8 bases and J by 4 bases, with 14 bases left in between. The CDR3 spans 13 residues. The CDR3 DNA sequence: TGTGCCAGTTCCCAGACAGCCTCCTATGGCTACACCTTC. This sequence encodes CASSQTASYGYTF. The entire variable domain, with the rest obtained from reference TRBV19 and TRBJ1-2, is as follows: DGGITQSPKYLFRKEGQNVTLSCEQNLNHDAMYWYRQDPGQGLRLIYYSQIVNDFQKGDIAEGYSVSREKKESFPLTVTSAQKNPTAFYLCASSQTASYGYTFGSGTRLTVV.

The CDR3 nucleotides read TGTGCCAGCAGCCAAGAGGTTGAGGGGGCTGGGACCCAGTACTTC. Translating gives CASSQEVEGAGTQYF. The chain carries TRBV3-1 and TRBJ2-5; 7 nucleotides line up with TRBD1. V gave up 0 bases and J gave up 7 bases; unmatched junction bases: 8. Germline loops: CDR1 LGHDT, CDR2 YNNKEL (reference sequence). The CDR3 is 15 residues long.

This chain uses TRBV9 with TRBJ1-2; TRBD1 aligns across 8 bases. Germline V CDR1 and CDR2: SGDLS, YYNGEE. The J segment lost 3 bases and the V segment lost 4 bases, leaving 11 bases of the junction unmatched. The CDR3 has 16 amino acids. This CDR3 reads CASSQRTGWEDYGYTF. CDR3 sequence (DNA): TGTGCCAGCAGCCAACGGACAGGGTGGGAGGACTATGGCTACACCTTC. Looking up the rest from reference TRBV9 and TRBJ1-2 gives the full variable domain: DSGVTQTPKHLITATGQRVTLRCSPRSGDLSVYWYQQSLDQGLQFLIQYYNGEERAKGNILERFSAQQFPDLHSELNLSSLELGDSALYFCASSQRTGWEDYGYTFGSGTRLTVV.

The CDR3 protein is CSVEIRPYGYTF. The CDR3 DNA sequence: TGCAGCGTTGAAATCCGCCCGTATGGCTACACCTTC. The V gene is TRBV29-1, the J gene TRBJ1-2; no clear D gene. Trimming took off 2 bases at V and 5 bases at J, with 9 bases between the two ends. Germline CDR1 is SQVTM and CDR2 is ANQGSEA. This CDR3 has 12 amino acids.

V usage is TRBV5-1 and J usage is TRBJ2-1, with 10 bases identical to TRBD2. J gave up 4 bases and V 2 bases, and 3 bases lay outside the gene matches. This CDR3 is 15 amino acids long. CDR1 is SGHRS, CDR2 YFSETQ, per germline. The CDR3 here is CASSFSLAGYNEQFF. CDR3 nucleotide sequence: TGCGCCAGCAGCTTTTCACTAGCGGGATACAATGAGCAGTTCTTC.

The chain couples TRBV5-1 to TRBJ2-3; no definite D call. This CDR3 contains 14 residues. Trimming left V 2 bases short and J 6 bases short, with 13 bases between. Germline loops: CDR1 SGHRS, CDR2 YFSETQ. The CDR3 loop is CASSLVPFTDTQYF. The DNA of the CDR3 is TGCGCCAGCAGCTTAGTCCCCTTTACGGATACGCAGTATTTT. Full variable domain (rest looked up from reference TRBV5-1 and TRBJ2-3): KAGVTQTPRYLIKTRGQQVTLSCSPISGHRSVSWYQQTPGQGLQFLFEYFSETQRNKGNFPGRFSGRQFSNSRSEMNVSTLELGDSALYLCASSLVPFTDTQYFGPGTRLTVL.

The chain's CDR3 is CSVRLSGGYTF. In DNA form, the CDR3 reads TGCAGCGTTCGGCTTTCTGGGGGCTACACCTTC. V and J are TRBV29-1 and TRBJ1-2; D is ambiguous. V was shortened by 5 bases and J by 8 bases, with 12 bases between the two germline ends. Germline loops: CDR1 SQVTM, CDR2 ANQGSEA. The CDR3 is made up of 11 amino acids.

This sequence joins TRBV30 and TRBJ2-3; D perhaps matches TRBD2 (6 bases). CDR1 is GTSNPN and CDR2 is SVGIG in the germline V gene (reference sequence). The CDR3 extends over 14 amino acids. CDR3 sequence reads: CANRVAESTDTQYF. In nucleotides, the CDR3 is TGTGCTAATAGGGTAGCGGAGAGCACAGATACGCAGTATTTT.

This clonotype appeared a few times. The chain recombines TRBV6-5 with TRBJ2-4; TRBD1 aligns across 7 bases. Germline trimming cut 6 bases from V and 11 bases from J; bases unmatched to any gene: 13. The CDR3 contains 14 residues. Germline V gene data show CDR1 as MNHEY and CDR2 as SVGAGI. The CDR3 DNA sequence: TGTGCCAGCAGAACCATAGGGGTAGGGGGCCTTCAGTACTTC. It encodes CASRTIGVGGLQYF.